Listed below are T cell receptor beta chains from one sample, sequenced in a study of radiation and T cells in renal cell carcinoma. Profiling relied on immunoSEQ multiplex PCR, and the TCRdb table lists in-frame clones only, not all of them. The table shows more than 65,000 clones, with approximately 86% occurring only once. Material: blood, obtained from a patient whose treatment included radiotherapy and nephrectomy. These receptors were taken from a woman aged 45-59 years with renal cell carcinoma. CDR3s include the opening cysteine and the closing phenylalanine or tryptophan. The D gene is left open where the match is weak. Size values are once, few and many counts, or a class for expanded clones, and some rows have none.

>TRBV2|-|TRBJ2-1|-
CASSLIPSYNEQFF
TGTGCCAGCAGCCTGATTCCGTCCTACAATGAGCAGTTCTTC
>TRBV19|-|TRBJ1-6|TRBD1
CARYRGHNSPLHF
TGTGCTCGCTACAGGGGGCATAATTCACCCCTCCACTTT
>TRBV6-6|-|TRBJ1-2|-
CASSYPGQTNYGYTF
TGTGCCAGCAGTTACCCCGGACAGACGAACTATGGCTACACCTTC
>TRBV5-5|-|TRBJ1-2|-
CASSLGTNYGYTF
TGTGCCAGCAGCTTGGGGACTAACTATGGCTACACCTTC
>TRBV6-5|-|TRBJ2-7|-
CASSWGREYEQYF
TGTGCCAGCAGTTGGGGCAGGGAGTACGAGCAGTACTTC
>TRBV7-8|-|TRBJ2-5|TRBD2
CASSPPGLGGVETQYF
TGTGCCAGCAGCCCCCCGGGACTAGGGGGAGTGGAGACCCAGTACTTC
>TRBV5-1|-|TRBJ1-4|-
CASSLEIGEKLFF
TGCGCCAGCAGCCTGGAAATTGGCGAAAAACTGTTTTTT
>TRBV7-8|-|TRBJ2-7|-
CASSLEGFEQYF
TGTGCCAGCAGCTTAGAAGGGTTCGAGCAGTACTTC
>TRBV5-4|-|TRBJ1-3|-
CASSSRTAGNTIYF
TGTGCCAGCAGCTCCAGGACAGCTGGAAACACCATATATTTT
>TRBV10-2|-|TRBJ2-1|TRBD2
CASSERGLAGGPQVRNEQFF
TGCGCCAGCAGCGAAAGGGGACTAGCGGGAGGGCCTCAAGTTAGAAATGAGCAGTTCTTC
>TRBV6-1|once|TRBJ2-4|TRBD2
CASRERTSGDLAKNIQYF
TGTGCCAGCAGGGAACGGACTAGCGGGGATTTAGCCAAAAACATTCAGTACTTC
>TRBV4-2|once|TRBJ1-4|-
CASSQEWRTYNEKLFF
TGTGCCAGCAGCCAAGAATGGAGGACATATAATGAAAAACTGTTTTTT
>TRBV4-3|-|TRBJ2-1|-
CASSQYLAPSYNEQFF
TGCGCCAGCAGCCAATATCTAGCGCCTTCCTACAATGAGCAGTTCTTC
>TRBV5-1|-|TRBJ1-2|-
CASSLAGRNHGYTF
TGCGCCAGCAGCTTGGCCGGGCGGAACCATGGCTACACCTTC
>TRBV10-3|-|TRBJ1-5|TRBD1
CAISEGTAAQHF
TGTGCCATCAGTGAGGGGACAGCCGCCCAGCATTTT
>TRBV7-2|-|TRBJ2-2|-
CASRQGFGELFF
TGTGCCAGCAGGCAGGGATTCGGGGAGCTGTTTTTT
>TRBV7-3|once|TRBJ2-7|-
CASSRTRGTPSEQYF
TGTGCCAGCAGCCGTACCCGGGGCACCCCCTCCGAGCAGTACTTC
>TRBV15|-|TRBJ2-5|-
CATSRNQETQYF
TGTGCCACCAGCAGGAATCAAGAGACCCAGTACTTC
>TRBV29-1|-|TRBJ1-1|TRBD1
CSVATGGSMNTEAFF
TGCAGCGTGGCGACAGGGGGGTCAATGAACACTGAAGCTTTCTTT
>TRBV6-5|few|TRBJ1-3|-
CATISSGNTIYF
TGTGCCACCATATCCAGTGGAAACACCATATATTTT
>TRBV6-4|few|TRBJ2-7|-
CARAGDLVHEQYF
TGTGCCAGAGCCGGGGACCTCGTCCACGAGCAGTACTTC
>TRBV9|-|TRBJ1-6|-
CASSVGTVNSPLHF
TGTGCCAGCAGCGTGGGGACGGTTAATTCACCCCTCCACTTT
>TRBV5-1|-|TRBJ2-3|-
CASSLAGLLATDTQYF
TGCGCCAGCAGCTTGGCCGGACTCCTGGCAACAGATACGCAGTATTTT
>TRBV27|-|TRBJ1-1|-
CASSLEGLNTEAFF
TGTGCCAGCAGTTTAGAGGGATTGAACACTGAAGCTTTCTTT
>TRBV18|-|TRBJ2-3|-
CASSLRGVDTQYF
TGTGCCAGCTCCCTCAGGGGGGTCGATACGCAGTATTTT
>TRBV4-3|once|TRBJ2-2|-
CASSQDWRGGGTGELFF
TGCGCCAGCAGCCAAGATTGGCGGGGTGGGGGCACCGGGGAGCTGTTTTTT
>TRBV5-1|-|TRBJ2-5|-
CASSAAEKETQYF
TGCGCCAGCAGCGCAGCGGAAAAAGAGACCCAGTACTTC
>TRBV7-2|-|TRBJ2-2|TRBD1
CASSYGTATGELFF
TGTGCCAGCAGCTACGGGACAGCTACCGGGGAGCTGTTTTTT
>TRBV27|-|TRBJ1-6|-
CASSAARDKGVNSPLHF
TGTGCCAGCAGCGCGGCACGCGACAAGGGCGTTAATTCACCCCTCCACTTT
>TRBV27|-|TRBJ2-2|TRBD1
CASSLGRQGVPGELFF
TGTGCCAGCAGTTTGGGTAGACAGGGGGTGCCCGGGGAGCTGTTTTTT
>TRBV10-3|-|TRBJ2-7|-
CAISELTGGDGQYF
TGTGCCATCAGTGAACTGACAGGTGGTGACGGGCAGTACTTC
>TRBV10-3|-|TRBJ2-3|-
CAISEMQGRGTQYF
TGTGCCATCAGTGAGATGCAGGGGAGAGGTACGCAGTATTTT
>TRBV7-2|-|TRBJ2-5|-
CASTGGTPETQYF
TGTGCCAGCACTGGGGGGACTCCAGAGACCCAGTACTTC
>TRBV7-9|-|TRBJ1-2|-
CASSFPPGYGYTF
TGTGCCAGCAGCTTCCCCCCAGGCTATGGCTACACCTTC
>TRBV6-5|-|TRBJ1-4|-
CASSYFEKLFF
TGTGCCAGCAGTTATTTTGAAAAACTGTTTTTT
>TRBV11-2|once|TRBJ2-5|TRBD1
CASSQGARETQYF
TGTGCCAGCAGCCAGGGGGCACGCGAGACCCAGTACTTC
>TRBV6-5|-|TRBJ1-1|-
CASRGTGMVTEAFF
TGTGCCAGCAGAGGAACCGGTATGGTCACTGAAGCTTTCTTT
>TRBV2|-|TRBJ1-4|TRBD1
CASGTGGLNEKLFF
TGTGCCAGCGGGACAGGGGGTCTTAATGAAAAACTGTTTTTT
>TRBV5-4|-|TRBJ2-3|-
CASSLTQQHTDTQYF
TGTGCCAGCAGCCTTACACAGCAGCACACAGATACGCAGTATTTT
>TRBV6-6|few|TRBJ1-1|-
CASSYSSGLVAFF
TGTGCCAGCAGTTACTCATCAGGGTTAGTAGCTTTCTTT
>TRBV6-6|-|TRBJ1-3|TRBD1
CASSHLGQGEGNTIYF
TGTGCCAGCAGTCACCTAGGACAGGGAGAAGGAAACACCATATATTTT